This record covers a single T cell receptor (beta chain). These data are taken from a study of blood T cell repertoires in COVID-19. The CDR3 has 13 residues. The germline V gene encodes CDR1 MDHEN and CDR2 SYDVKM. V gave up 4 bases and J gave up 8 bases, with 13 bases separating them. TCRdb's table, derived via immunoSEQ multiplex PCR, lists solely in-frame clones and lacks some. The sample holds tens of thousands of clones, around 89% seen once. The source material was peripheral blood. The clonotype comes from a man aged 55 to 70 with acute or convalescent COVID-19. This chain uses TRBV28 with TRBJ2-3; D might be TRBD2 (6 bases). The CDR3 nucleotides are TGTGCCAGCAGTTCATCTAGGGGAGGTACGCAGTATTTT. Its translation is CASSSSRGGTQYF. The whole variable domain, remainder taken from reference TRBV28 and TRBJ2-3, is DVKVTQSSRYLVKRTGEKVFLECVQDMDHENMFWYRQDPGLGLRLIYFSYDVKMKEKGDIPEGYSVSREKKERFSLILESASTNQTSMYLCASSSSRGGTQYFGPGTRLTVL.